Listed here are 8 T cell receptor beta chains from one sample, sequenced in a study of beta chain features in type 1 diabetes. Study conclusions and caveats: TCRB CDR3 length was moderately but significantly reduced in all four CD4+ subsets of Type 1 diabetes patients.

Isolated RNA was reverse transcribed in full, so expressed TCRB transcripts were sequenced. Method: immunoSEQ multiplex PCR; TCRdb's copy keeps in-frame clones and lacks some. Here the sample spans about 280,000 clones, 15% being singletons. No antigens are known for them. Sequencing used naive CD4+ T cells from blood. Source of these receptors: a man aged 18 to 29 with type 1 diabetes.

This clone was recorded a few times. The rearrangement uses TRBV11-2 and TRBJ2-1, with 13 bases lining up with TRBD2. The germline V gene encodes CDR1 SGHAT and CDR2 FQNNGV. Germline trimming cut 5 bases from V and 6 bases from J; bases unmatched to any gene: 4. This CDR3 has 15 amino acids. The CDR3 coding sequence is TGTGCCAGCAGCCGCGGGACTAGCGGGGCCAATGAGCAGTTCTTC. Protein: CASSRGTSGANEQFF. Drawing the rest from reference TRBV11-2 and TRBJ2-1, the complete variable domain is EAGVAQSPRYKIIEKRQSVAFWCNPISGHATLYWYQQILGQGPKLLIQFQNNGVVDDSQLPKDRFSAERLKGVDSTLKIQPAKLEDSAVYLCASSRGTSGANEQFFGPGTRLTVL.

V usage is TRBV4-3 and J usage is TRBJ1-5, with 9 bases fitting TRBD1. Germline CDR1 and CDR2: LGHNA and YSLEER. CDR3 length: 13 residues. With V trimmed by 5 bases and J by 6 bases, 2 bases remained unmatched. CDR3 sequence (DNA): TGCGCCAGCAGCAAGGACAGGGGTCAGCCCCAGCATTTT. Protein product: CASSKDRGQPQHF.

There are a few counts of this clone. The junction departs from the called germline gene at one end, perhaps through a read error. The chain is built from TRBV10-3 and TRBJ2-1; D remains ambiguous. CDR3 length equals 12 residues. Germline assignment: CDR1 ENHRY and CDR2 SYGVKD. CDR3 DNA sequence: TGTGCCATCAGGGAGTCCGGCAATGAGCAGTTCTTC. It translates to CAIRESGNEQFF.

The chain's CDR3 is CASRKAGHSYEQYF. The CDR3 nucleotides are TGTGCCAGCAGAAAAGCGGGACACTCCTACGAGCAGTACTTC. This rearrangement joins TRBV2 to TRBJ2-7; D is perhaps TRBD2 (7 bases). Germline loops: CDR1 SNHLY, CDR2 FYNNEI. Trimming shortened V by 6 bases and J by 0 bases, and 12 bases separated the two germline ends. The CDR3 sequence is 14 residues long.

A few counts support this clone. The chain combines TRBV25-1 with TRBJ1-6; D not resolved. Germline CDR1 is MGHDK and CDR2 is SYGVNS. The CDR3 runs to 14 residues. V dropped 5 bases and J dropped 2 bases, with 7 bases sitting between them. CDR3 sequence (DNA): TGTGCCAGCAGTCAGCGCGCCTATAATTCACCCCTCCACTTT. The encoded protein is CASSQRAYNSPLHF.

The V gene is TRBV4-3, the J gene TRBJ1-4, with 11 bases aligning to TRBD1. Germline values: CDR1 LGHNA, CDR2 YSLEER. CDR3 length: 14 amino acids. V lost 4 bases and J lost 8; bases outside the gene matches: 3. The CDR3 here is CASSPGQGGEKLFF. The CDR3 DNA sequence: TGCGCCAGCAGCCCGGGACAGGGGGGAGAAAAACTGTTTTTT.

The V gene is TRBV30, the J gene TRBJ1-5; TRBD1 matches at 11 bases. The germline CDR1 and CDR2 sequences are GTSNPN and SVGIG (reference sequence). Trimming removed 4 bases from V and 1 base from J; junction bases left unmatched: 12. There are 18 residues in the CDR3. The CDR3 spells CAWTGDRGVTVSNQPQHF. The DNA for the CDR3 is TGTGCCTGGACCGGGGACAGGGGGGTAACCGTGAGCAATCAGCCCCAGCATTTT.

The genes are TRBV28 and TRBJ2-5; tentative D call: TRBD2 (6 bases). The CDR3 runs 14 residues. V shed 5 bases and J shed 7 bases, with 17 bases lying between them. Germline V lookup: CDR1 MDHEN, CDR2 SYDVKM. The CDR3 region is CASSLPGAMGTQYF. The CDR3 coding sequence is TGTGCCAGCAGTCTACCGGGAGCGATGGGGACCCAGTACTTC.